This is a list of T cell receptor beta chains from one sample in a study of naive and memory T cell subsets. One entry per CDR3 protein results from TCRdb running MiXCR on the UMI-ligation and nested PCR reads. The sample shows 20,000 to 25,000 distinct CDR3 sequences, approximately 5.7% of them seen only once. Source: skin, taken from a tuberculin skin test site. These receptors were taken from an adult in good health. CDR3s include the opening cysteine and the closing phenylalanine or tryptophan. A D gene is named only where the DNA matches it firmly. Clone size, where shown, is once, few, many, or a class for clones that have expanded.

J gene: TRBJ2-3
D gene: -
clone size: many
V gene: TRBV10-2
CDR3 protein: CASSVASESTDTQYF
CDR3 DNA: TGCGCCAGCAGTGTGGCTAGCGAGAGCACAGATACGCAGTATTTT

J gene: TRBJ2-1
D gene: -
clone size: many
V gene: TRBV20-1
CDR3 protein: CSANSMVTEQFF
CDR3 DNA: TGCAGTGCGAACTCAATGGTTACTGAGCAGTTCTTC

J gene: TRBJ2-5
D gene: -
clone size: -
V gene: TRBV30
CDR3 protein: CAWSVGAGNPQETQYF
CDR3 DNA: TGTGCCTGGAGTGTAGGGGCAGGCAACCCCCAAGAGACCCAGTACTTC

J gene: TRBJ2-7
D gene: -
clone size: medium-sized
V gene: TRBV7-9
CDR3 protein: CASSFETGVYEQYF
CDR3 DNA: TGTGCCAGCAGCTTTGAGACAGGCGTTTACGAGCAGTACTTC

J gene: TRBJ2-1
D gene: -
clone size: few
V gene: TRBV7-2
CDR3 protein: CASSLINEQFF
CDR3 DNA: TGTGCCAGCAGCCTCATTAATGAGCAGTTCTTC

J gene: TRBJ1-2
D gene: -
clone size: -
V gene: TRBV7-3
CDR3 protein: CASRFLVERTYGYTF
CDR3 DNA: TGTGCCAGCAGATTCCTTGTCGAGAGGACCTATGGCTACACCTTC

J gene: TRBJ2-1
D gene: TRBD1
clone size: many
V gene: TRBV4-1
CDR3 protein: CASSQLDRYNEQFF
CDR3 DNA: TGCGCCAGCAGCCAGCTGGACAGGTACAATGAGCAGTTCTTC

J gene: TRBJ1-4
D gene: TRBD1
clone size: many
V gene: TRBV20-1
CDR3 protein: CSARVHGTGDGELFF
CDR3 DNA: TGCAGTGCTAGAGTTCACGGGACAGGGGATGGGGAACTGTTTTTT

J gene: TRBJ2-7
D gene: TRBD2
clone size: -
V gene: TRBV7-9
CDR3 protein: CASTLRSGRDEQYF
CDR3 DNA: TGTGCCAGCACCCTACGTAGCGGGAGGGACGAGCAGTACTTC

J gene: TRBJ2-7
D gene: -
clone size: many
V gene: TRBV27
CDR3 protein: CASRREAAYEQYF
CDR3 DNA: TGTGCCAGCAGAAGGGAGGCCGCCTACGAGCAGTACTTC

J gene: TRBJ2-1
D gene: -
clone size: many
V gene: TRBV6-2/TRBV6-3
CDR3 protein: CASSHSAAYNEQFF
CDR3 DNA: TGTGCCAGCAGTCACTCGGCCGCCTACAATGAGCAGTTCTTC

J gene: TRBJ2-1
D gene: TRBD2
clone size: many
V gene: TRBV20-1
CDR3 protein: CSAYPRTSGSRNEQFF
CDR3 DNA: TGCAGTGCTTATCCACGGACTAGCGGGAGTCGCAATGAGCAGTTCTTC

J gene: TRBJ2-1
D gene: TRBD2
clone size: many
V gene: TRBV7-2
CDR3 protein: CASSLDLAAYNEQFF
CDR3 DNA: TGTGCCAGCAGCTTAGACCTAGCGGCCTACAATGAGCAGTTCTTC

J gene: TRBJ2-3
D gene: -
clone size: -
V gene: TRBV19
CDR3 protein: CASSIGHLTDTQYF
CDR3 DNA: TGTGCCAGTAGTATTGGGCACCTCACAGATACGCAGTATTTT

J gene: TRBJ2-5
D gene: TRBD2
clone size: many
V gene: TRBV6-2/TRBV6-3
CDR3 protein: CASSYLTGTSGSETQYF
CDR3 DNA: TGTGCCAGCAGTTACCTCACCGGGACTAGCGGGAGTGAGACCCAGTACTTC

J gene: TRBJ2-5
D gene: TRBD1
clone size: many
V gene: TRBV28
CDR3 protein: CASRTPLGGGKTQYF
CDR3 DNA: TGTGCCAGCAGAACTCCCCTAGGGGGCGGAAAGACCCAGTACTTC